Shown below are 16 T cell receptor beta chains from a single sample sequenced in a study of T-cell reconstitution after alpha-beta-depleted transplantation in children. Preparing the TCRbeta library involved the use of unique molecular identifiers. Each CDR3 protein is one row after TCRdb ran MiXCR on the PCR reads. The sample has 350,000 to 450,000 distinct CDR3 sequences; roughly 14% are singletons. The sample in question was PBMCs, obtained from the stem cell graft. These receptors all stem from a human donor who donated a stem cell graft to a child with Fanconi anemia.

The chain joins TRBV2 to TRBJ2-5; D is ambiguous. Trimming shortened V by 1 base and J by 4 bases, and 7 bases separated the two germline ends. This CDR3 is 13 amino acids long. Per the germline V gene, CDR1 is SNHLY and CDR2 is FYNNEI. This CDR3 is CASSEVRRETQYF. CDR3 coding DNA: TGTGCCAGCAGTGAAGTTAGGAGAGAGACCCAGTACTTC.

This clonotype showed up many times. The J gene is TRBJ2-3, the V gene TRBV20-1; D perhaps matches TRBD2 (7 bases). The germline V and J ends were trimmed by 6 bases and 2 bases, with 18 bases remaining between them. From germline, CDR1 is DFQATT and CDR2 SNEGSKA (reference sequence). CDR3 length equals 15 residues. The CDR3 loop is CSAPSGGGYTDTQYF. In nucleotides, the CDR3 is TGCAGTGCACCCTCGGGCGGGGGCTACACAGATACGCAGTATTTT.

The table lists this clonotype with a few counts. The CDR3 is CASSFTQGHEQFF. DNA for the CDR3: TGTGCCAGCAGCTTCACACAGGGACATGAGCAGTTCTTC. This rearrangement joins TRBV11-2 to TRBJ2-1; D is possibly TRBD1 (6 bases). The CDR3 loop spans 13 amino acids. CDR1 is SGHAT and CDR2 is FQNNGV in the germline V gene. The V gene lost 3 bases and the J gene lost 8 bases, with 11 bases spanning the gap.

This clonotype was observed many times. This rearrangement joins TRBV5-6 to TRBJ2-5, with unresolved D. The CDR3 consists of 11 residues. Trimming removed 4 bases from V and 2 bases from J, with 3 bases in between. From germline, CDR1 is SGHDT and CDR2 YYEEEE. The CDR3 DNA follows: TGTGCCAGCAGCATTCAAGAGACCCAGTACTTC. This codes for CASSIQETQYF.

A few counts support this clonotype. The chain has TRBV6-5 and TRBJ2-2; D may match TRBD1 or TRBD2 (6 bases each). Looked up from germline, CDR1 is MNHEY and CDR2 is SVGAGI. The CDR3 runs 15 residues. The ends were cut back, 4 bases at V and 1 base at J, with 10 bases in the middle. The CDR3 sequence is CASSWRGQNTGELFF. The DNA for the CDR3 is TGTGCCAGCAGTTGGAGGGGACAGAACACCGGGGAGCTGTTTTTT.

This clonotype occurred many times. The rearrangement links TRBV2 to TRBJ2-5; D gene ambiguous. V was shortened by 8 bases and J by 4 bases, with 11 bases between the two germline ends. In germline, CDR1 is SNHLY, CDR2 FYNNEI. This CDR3 is built from 12 residues. The CDR3 DNA is TGTGCCAGCCGCGAGTATAGAGAGACCCAGTACTTC. Protein product: CASREYRETQYF. The full variable domain, in which reference TRBV2 and TRBJ2-5 provide the parts outside the CDR3, is EPEVTQTPSHQVTQMGQEVILRCVPISNHLYFYWYRQILGQKVEFLVSFYNNEISEKSEIFDDQFSVERPDGSNFTLKIRSTKLEDSAMYFCASREYRETQYFGPGTRLLVL.

This clonotype showed up many times. The chain uses TRBV12-3 or TRBV12-4 and TRBJ1-1; no firm D call. The CDR3 spans 14 residues. Trimming removed 3 bases at V and 7 bases at J, with 15 bases between. The CDR3 sequence: CASSFAGPKYEAFF. The CDR3 DNA reads TGTGCCAGCAGTTTTGCAGGACCCAAATATGAAGCTTTCTTT.

This clonotype has more than one count but fewer than ten. The CDR3 nucleotides read TGTGCCAGCAGCTATCCCGGGAGCCCTCTGAACGTC. This codes for CASSYPGSPLNV. This chain joins TRBV11-2 and TRBJ2-7; TRBD2 might be the D (6 bases). This CDR3 is 12 amino acids long. Per the germline V gene, CDR1 is SGHAT and CDR2 is FQNNGV.

The DNA of the CDR3 is TGTGCCAGCAGGGATGATAAGGAGACCCAGTACTTC. Its protein is CASRDDKETQYF. The J gene is TRBJ2-5, the V gene TRBV2; D is undetermined. Germline V CDR1 and CDR2: SNHLY, FYNNEI. The length of the CDR3 is 12 residues. The V end was cut by 6 bases, the J end by 5 bases, with 10 bases between.

There are a few counts of this clonotype. The V gene is TRBV20-1, the J gene TRBJ1-5, with D possibly TRBD1 on 6 matching bases. CDR1 DFQATT and CDR2 SNEGSKA come from the germline V gene (reference sequence). This CDR3 is built from 13 residues. Trimming removed 5 bases at V and 4 bases at J, with 12 bases between. The CDR3 nucleotides read TGCAGTGCTTCGACAGGCCGGAATCAGCCCCAGCATTTT. It codes for CSASTGRNQPQHF.

The chain couples TRBV20-1 to TRBJ2-2; 8 nucleotides agree with TRBD1. The germline V gene encodes CDR1 DFQATT and CDR2 SNEGSKA (reference sequence). V was clipped by 6 bases and J by 4 bases; unmatched bases: 7. CDR3 length equals 14 residues. The CDR3 DNA reads TGCAGTGCCAGTGACAGGGGTGGCACCGGGGAGCTGTTTTTT. Protein sequence: CSASDRGGTGELFF.

This clonotype has ten or more counts. The chain recombines TRBV7-8 with TRBJ2-5; tentative D call: TRBD2 (5 bases). The CDR3 is 14 residues long. Per germline, CDR1 SGHVS and CDR2 FQNEAQ. V was shortened by 2 bases and J by 0 bases, with 7 bases between the two germline ends. Here the CDR3 reads CASSLYGDQETQYF. The CDR3 DNA reads as TGTGCCAGCAGCTTATACGGGGACCAAGAGACCCAGTACTTC. Supplemented by reference TRBV7-8 and TRBJ2-5, the full variable domain reads GAGVSQSPRYKVAKRGQDVALRCDPISGHVSLFWYQQALGQGPEFLTYFQNEAQLDKSGLPSDRFFAERPEGSVSTLKIQRTQQEDSAVYLCASSLYGDQETQYFGPGTRLLVL.

This clonotype was observed many times. This sequence joins TRBV5-8 and TRBJ2-1; no clear D. In germline, CDR1 is SGHTS, CDR2 YDEGEE. This CDR3 comprises 14 residues. V dropped 0 bases and J dropped 0 bases, with 4 bases sitting between them. The CDR3 region has the DNA TGTGCCAGCAGCTTGGTCCCCTCCTACAATGAGCAGTTCTTC. Its translation: CASSLVPSYNEQFF.

This clonotype was detected only a few times. This chain connects TRBV29-1 to TRBJ2-6; 12 nucleotides line up with TRBD1. The V segment lost 5 bases and the J segment 2 bases; nucleotides outside the gene matches: 4. The germline gives CDR1 SQVTM, CDR2 ANQGSEA. The CDR3 runs to 16 residues. The CDR3 reads CSVRDRGLTGANVLTF. CDR3 DNA sequence: TGCAGCGTTAGGGACAGGGGGCTGACTGGGGCCAACGTCCTGACTTTC.

In DNA, the CDR3 is TGTGCCAGCACCGTAGCGGGGGGCTCGAACACCGGGGAGCTGTTTTTT. This sequence encodes CASTVAGGSNTGELFF. V is TRBV6-1 and J is TRBJ2-2; 10 bases line up with TRBD2. The junction had 5 bases not matched to a gene; V was cut back by 7 bases and J by 0 bases. The length of the CDR3 is 16 residues. Germline CDR1 is MNHNS and CDR2 is SASEGT.

This clonotype was seen a few times. The chain couples TRBV5-1 to TRBJ2-1; D remains unclear. Germline V gene data show CDR1 as SGHRS and CDR2 as YFSETQ. This CDR3 has 13 amino acids. Trimming left V 3 bases short and J 8 bases short, with 12 bases between. The CDR3 nucleotides are TGCGCCAGCAGCTGGGAAGGCACCGATGAGCAGTTCTTC. Translated: CASSWEGTDEQFF.